A single T cell receptor (beta chain) is shown here with its context. The CDR3 contains 17 residues. Trimming left V 0 bases short and J 3 bases short, with 18 bases between. The sample belongs to a study of T cell changes during pregnancy in multiple sclerosis. TCRdb's copy holds only in-frame clones and misses some; the assay was immunoSEQ multiplex PCR. Counted here are roughly 57,000 clones, 89% occurring once; the ten biggest clones make up 2.5% to 3%. This clonotype was obtained from a female donor with multiple sclerosis, enrolled in a pregnancy study. Sequencing used peripheral blood, obtained in the first trimester of pregnancy. This rearrangement joins TRBV5-3 to TRBJ2-5; a weak D match, TRBD2 (7 bases). TRBV5-3 is designated an ORF whose function remains uncertain. The CDR3 nucleotides read TGTGCCAGAAGCTTGGCTACCAAGTGGGGGGGCAAAGAGACCCAGTACTTC. Amino acids: CARSLATKWGGKETQYF.